This TCR beta chain is from a study of breast tumors, draining lymph nodes, adjacent tissues. Study observations and caveats: Compared with lymph nodes, tumors were less diverse; compared with nontumor tissue, more. Data only fit, rather than demonstrated, lymph node origin of most tumor T cells. Tumor and nontumor repertoires were significantly more similar in luminal-like than in basal-like breast cancer. Data fit most tumor T cells coming from lymph node, expanding in tumor.

TCRdb reprocessed the multiplex PCR reads with MiXCR, giving one entry per CDR3 protein. The sample has some 150,000 distinct CDR3 sequences, about 34% seen once; the top ten hold around 3.5%. V dropped 5 bases and J dropped 8 bases, with 13 bases sitting between them. The CDR3 is made up of 13 amino acids. Germline CDR1 is SGHTA and CDR2 is FQGTGA. This clonotype has ten or more counts. Its antigen is not identified. Axillary draining lymph nodes of breast cancer patients supplied the node samples. The chain employs TRBV7-3 and TRBJ2-1; D perhaps matches TRBD2 (6 bases). The material sequenced was axillary lymph node tissue. This clonotype was obtained from a female donor with breast cancer. Some clones in this sample may be carry-over from other donors' samples. The CDR3 DNA is TGTGCCAGCAGCGGGGGGTGGGGCTATGAGCAGTTCTTC. Amino acids: CASSGGWGYEQFF.